This T cell receptor (beta chain) was sequenced in a study of cytomegalovirus exposure and HLA in healthy donors. Primers for the PCR totalled 60 Vbeta and 13 Jbeta. Sequenced by immunoSEQ multiplex PCR; TCRdb stores in-frame clones only, minus some. The sample lists some 67,000 clones; around 75% were seen once. The CDR3 has 13 residues. Germline CDR1 reads MNHNS; CDR2 reads SASEGT. V was shortened by 4 bases and J by 5 bases, with 9 bases between the two germline ends. With regard to this clone: The target antigen is unknown.

The study's findings and limits: The study designated roughly 160 TCR beta chains cytomegalovirus-associated.

The genes are TRBV6-1 and TRBJ1-5; a weak D match, TRBD1 (6 bases). This TCR was recovered from a man between 60 and 75 years old in good health and CMV-seropositive. Sequencing was done on a sample of PBMCs. DNA of the CDR3: TGTGCCAGCAGTGGACAGGACTATCAGCCCCAGCATTTT. This translates into CASSGQDYQPQHF.